Below, 7 T cell receptor beta chains from the same sample are listed, as sequenced in a study of blood T cell repertoires in COVID-19 (dated by TCRdb to the early 2020s). Library creation used the immunoSEQ multiplex PCR assay. The source is immuneACCESS, and TCRdb retained only in-frame sequences with V and J called. Part of the clones is not carried over; for the studies checked, unresolved V genes explain less than half of this, and the remainder is unexplained. For this sample there are about 360,000 clones; around 88% appear just once. The ten most abundant clones make up just over 7% of the sample. What was sequenced was peripheral blood. The receptors originated from a woman aged 60-75 years with COVID-19, enrolled during active disease.

The chain uses TRBV2 and TRBJ2-5; 9 nucleotides match TRBD1. J was trimmed by 5 bases and V by 10 bases; bases with no gene match: 14. This CDR3 contains 15 residues. Germline V gene sequence: CDR1 SNHLY, CDR2 FYNNEI. The CDR3 region has the DNA TGTGCCAACCGAGGGTGGGACAGGGTAGGGGAGACCCAGTACTTC. It codes for CANRGWDRVGETQYF.

The gene calls are TRBV11-2 and TRBJ2-3, with 8 positions matching TRBD2. The CDR3 contains 15 residues. The V segment lost 8 bases and the J segment 3 bases; nucleotides outside the gene matches: 10. Germline CDR1 reads SGHAT; CDR2 reads FQNNGV. CDR3: CASCRFSGATDTQYF. CDR3 bases: TGTGCCAGCTGCCGCTTTAGCGGGGCAACAGATACGCAGTATTTT.

The rearrangement uses TRBV20-1 and TRBJ1-1; maybe TRBD1 (5 bases). Trimming left V 3 bases short and J 4 bases short, with 18 bases between. The CDR3 is 15 amino acids. Germline CDR1 DFQATT, CDR2 SNEGSKA (reference sequence). The DNA for the CDR3 is TGCAGTGCTAGTATTCGCCAGGGTCCGGGCACTGAAGCTTTCTTT. Translation gives CSASIRQGPGTEAFF.

The CDR3 spells CASSLTDRGYEQYF. For the CDR3, the DNA is TGTGCCAGCAGCCTTACTGACAGGGGATACGAGCAGTACTTC. V is TRBV6-5 and J is TRBJ2-7; TRBD1 aligns across 8 bases. CDR1 and CDR2 (germline): MNHEY, SVGAGI. The CDR3 is 14 residues long. The J segment lost 4 bases and the V segment lost 6 bases, leaving 8 bases of the junction unmatched.

CDR3 bases: TGTGCCAGCAGTTCATGGGGGGGAACTGGAAACACCATATATTTT. This sequence encodes CASSSWGGTGNTIYF. This rearrangement joins TRBV9 to TRBJ1-3, with a possible D match to TRBD1 (5 bases). V was cut by 5 bases and J by 2 bases, with 14 bases left in between. The length of the CDR3 is 15 residues. Germline values: CDR1 SGDLS, CDR2 YYNGEE.

V usage is TRBV11-3 and J usage is TRBJ2-7, with 7 bases aligning to TRBD1. The CDR3 is 15 amino acids. V lost 5 bases, J lost 5 bases, and 12 bases stayed unmatched. CDR1 SGHNT and CDR2 YENEEA come from the germline V gene. In DNA form, the CDR3 reads TGTGCCAGCAGCCCGAGGGGGCAGGGGGTCGACGAGCAGTACTTC. It yields the protein CASSPRGQGVDEQYF.

The chain employs TRBV5-6 and TRBJ2-2; D is perhaps TRBD1 (5 bases). The CDR3 extends over 18 amino acids. The germline V gene has CDR1 SGHDT and CDR2 YYEEEE. The V end was cut by 3 bases, the J end by 0 bases, with 18 bases between. The CDR3 reads CASSYLTVQPTNTGELFF. The CDR3 DNA is TGTGCCAGCAGCTACCTGACAGTACAACCGACGAACACCGGGGAGCTGTTTTTT. The variable domain in full, with the rest retrieved from reference TRBV5-6 and TRBJ2-2, is DAGVTQSPTHLIKTRGQQVTLRCSPKSGHDTVSWYQQALGQGPQFIFQYYEEEERQRGNFPDRFSGHQFPNYSSELNVNALLLGDSALYLCASSYLTVQPTNTGELFFGEGSRLTVL.